This record concerns one T cell receptor beta chain sequence. The assay was immunoSEQ multiplex PCR, and TCRdb's table has in-frame clones only and misses some. The top ten clones hold 22% of a sample with tens of thousands of clones, about 86% of them seen once. The source of the sample is a study of blood T cell repertoires in COVID-19. Study details: Samples came from the United States, Italy and Spain, spanning acute and convalescent COVID-19.

This CDR3 comprises 17 residues. CDR1 and CDR2 from the germline V gene are SGHKS and YYEKEE (reference sequence). V lost 0 bases to trimming and J lost 4 bases, with 14 bases between them. The specimen sequenced was peripheral blood. This TCR was sampled from a woman older than 75 in a cohort sampled during active or convalescent COVID-19. The genes are TRBV5-5 and TRBJ1-6; possible D gene TRBD1, 6 bases. CDR3 DNA: TGTGCCAGCAGCTTGGACCTGGACAGCCTTTATAATTCACCCCTCCACTTT. Translation: CASSLDLDSLYNSPLHF.